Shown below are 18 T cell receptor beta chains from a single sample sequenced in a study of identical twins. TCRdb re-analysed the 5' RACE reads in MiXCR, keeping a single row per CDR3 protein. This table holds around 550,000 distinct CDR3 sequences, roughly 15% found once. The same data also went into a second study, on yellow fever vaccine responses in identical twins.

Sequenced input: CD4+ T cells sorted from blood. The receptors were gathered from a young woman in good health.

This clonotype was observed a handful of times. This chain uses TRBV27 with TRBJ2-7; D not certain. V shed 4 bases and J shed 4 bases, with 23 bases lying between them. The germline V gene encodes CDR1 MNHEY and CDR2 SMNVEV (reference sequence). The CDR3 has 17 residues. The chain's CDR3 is CASSSLTERNEKYEQYF. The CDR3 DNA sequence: TGTGCCAGCAGTTCCCTGACCGAAAGGAACGAAAAATACGAGCAGTACTTC.

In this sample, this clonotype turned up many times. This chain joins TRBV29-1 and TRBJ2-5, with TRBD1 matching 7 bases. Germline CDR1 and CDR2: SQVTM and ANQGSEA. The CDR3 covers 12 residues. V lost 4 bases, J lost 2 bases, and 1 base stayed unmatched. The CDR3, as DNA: TGCAGCGTTGCCAGGGGGCAAGAGACCCAGTACTTC. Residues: CSVARGQETQYF.

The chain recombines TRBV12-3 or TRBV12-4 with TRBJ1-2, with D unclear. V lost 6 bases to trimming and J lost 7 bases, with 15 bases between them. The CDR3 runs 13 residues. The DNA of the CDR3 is TGTGCCAGCAGCTCCAGCGGGGTCCCTGGCTACACCTTC. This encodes CASSSSGVPGYTF.

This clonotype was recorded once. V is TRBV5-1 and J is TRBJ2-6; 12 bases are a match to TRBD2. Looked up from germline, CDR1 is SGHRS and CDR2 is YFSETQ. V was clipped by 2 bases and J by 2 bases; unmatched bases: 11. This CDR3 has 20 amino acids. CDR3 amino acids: CASSFSRLLAGGPGANVLTF. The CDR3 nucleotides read TGCGCCAGCAGCTTCTCCCGCCTTCTAGCGGGGGGGCCTGGGGCCAACGTCCTGACTTTC.

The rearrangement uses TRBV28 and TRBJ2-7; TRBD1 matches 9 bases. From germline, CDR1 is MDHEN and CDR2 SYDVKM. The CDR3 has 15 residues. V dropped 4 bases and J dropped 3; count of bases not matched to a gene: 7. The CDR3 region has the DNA TGTGCCAGCAGTTCGGGACAGGGCTATATCTACGAGCAGTACGTC. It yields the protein CASSSGQGYIYEQYV.

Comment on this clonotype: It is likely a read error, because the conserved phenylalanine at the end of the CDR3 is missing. DNA for the CDR3: TGTGCCAGCAGTCTTTCAGCGGGAGTCGATACGCAGTATTCT. This codes for CASSLSAGVDTQYS. The V call is TRBV28, the J call TRBJ2-3; 8 bases align to TRBD2. Germline-derived CDR1 and CDR2 are MDHEN and SYDVKM. V shed 5 bases, J shed 6 bases, and the junction held 7 bases outside the gene matches. This CDR3 is 14 amino acids long.

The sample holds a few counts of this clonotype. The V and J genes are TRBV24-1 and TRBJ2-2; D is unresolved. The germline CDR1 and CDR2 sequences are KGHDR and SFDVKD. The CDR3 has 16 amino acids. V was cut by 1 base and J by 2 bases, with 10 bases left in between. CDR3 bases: TGTGCCACCAGTGATTTTTTCAGTATCAACACCGGGGAGCTGTTTTTT. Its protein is CATSDFFSINTGELFF.

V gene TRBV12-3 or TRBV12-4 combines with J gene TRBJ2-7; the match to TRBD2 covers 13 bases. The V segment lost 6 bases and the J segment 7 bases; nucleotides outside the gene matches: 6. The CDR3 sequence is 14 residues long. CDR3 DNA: TGTGCCAGCAGGGACCGGACTAGCGGGAGTGAGCAGTACTTC. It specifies CASRDRTSGSEQYF.

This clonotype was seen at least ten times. For the CDR3, the DNA is TGTGCCAGCAGCCAAGAGGCCTACGCTACAGATACGCAGTATTTT. Translation gives CASSQEAYATDTQYF. This chain links TRBV4-2 with TRBJ2-3; no clear D. Germline values: CDR1 LGHNA, CDR2 YNFKEQ. The CDR3 has 15 residues. Trimming cost V 0 bases and J 3 bases, with 10 bases left between them.

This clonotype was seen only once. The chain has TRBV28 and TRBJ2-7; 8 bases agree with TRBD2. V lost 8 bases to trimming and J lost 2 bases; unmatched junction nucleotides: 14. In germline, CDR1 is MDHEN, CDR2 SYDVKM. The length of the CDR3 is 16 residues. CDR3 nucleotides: TGTGCCAGCCGTCCGCCGGGACTAGTTCCGGCCTACGAGCAGTACTTC. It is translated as CASRPPGLVPAYEQYF. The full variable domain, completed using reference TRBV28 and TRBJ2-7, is DVKVTQSSRYLVKRTGEKVFLECVQDMDHENMFWYRQDPGLGLRLIYFSYDVKMKEKGDIPEGYSVSREKKERFSLILESASTNQTSMYLCASRPPGLVPAYEQYFGPGTRLTVT.

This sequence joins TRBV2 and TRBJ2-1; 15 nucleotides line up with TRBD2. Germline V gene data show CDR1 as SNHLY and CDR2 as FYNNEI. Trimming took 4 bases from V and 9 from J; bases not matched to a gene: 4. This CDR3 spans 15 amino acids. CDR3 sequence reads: CASSGMGLAGGEQFF. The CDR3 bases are TGTGCCAGCAGTGGCATGGGACTAGCGGGAGGTGAGCAGTTCTTC.

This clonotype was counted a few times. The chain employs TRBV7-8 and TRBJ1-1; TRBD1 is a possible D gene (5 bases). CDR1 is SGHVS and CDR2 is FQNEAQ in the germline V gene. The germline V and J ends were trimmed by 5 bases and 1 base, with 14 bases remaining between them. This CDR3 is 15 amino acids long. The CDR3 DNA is TGTGCCAGCAGCATTAGTAGGGGCCAGAACACTGAAGCTTTCTTT. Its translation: CASSISRGQNTEAFF.

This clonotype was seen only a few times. The CDR3 DNA sequence: TGCGCCAGCAGCTTAGAGCAGGGGGGTCGCACTGAAGCTTTCTTT. Its protein product is CASSLEQGGRTEAFF. V is TRBV5-1 and J is TRBJ1-1; 7 bases line up with TRBD1. The CDR3 totals 15 residues. With V trimmed by 2 bases and J by 4 bases, 8 bases remained unmatched. Germline CDR1 is SGHRS and CDR2 is YFSETQ.

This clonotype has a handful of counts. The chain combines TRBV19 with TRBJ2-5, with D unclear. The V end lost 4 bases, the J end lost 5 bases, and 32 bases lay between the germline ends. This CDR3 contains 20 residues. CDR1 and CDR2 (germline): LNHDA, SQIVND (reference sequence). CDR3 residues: CASSKTQLSGFTVSGETQYF. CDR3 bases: TGTGCCAGTAGTAAAACCCAACTTTCGGGTTTTACGGTCTCTGGGGAGACCCAGTACTTC. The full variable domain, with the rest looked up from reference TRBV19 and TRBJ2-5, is DGGITQSPKYLFRKEGQNVTLSCEQNLNHDAMYWYRQDPGQGLRLIYYSQIVNDFQKGDIAEGYSVSREKKESFPLTVTSAQKNPTAFYLCASSKTQLSGFTVSGETQYFGPGTRLLVL.

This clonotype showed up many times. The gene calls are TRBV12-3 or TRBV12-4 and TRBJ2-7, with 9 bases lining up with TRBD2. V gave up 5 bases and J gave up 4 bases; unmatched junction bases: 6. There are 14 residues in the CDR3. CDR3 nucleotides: TGTGCCAGCAGTCAGCGGGAGGTGGTGTACGAGCAGTACTTC. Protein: CASSQREVVYEQYF.

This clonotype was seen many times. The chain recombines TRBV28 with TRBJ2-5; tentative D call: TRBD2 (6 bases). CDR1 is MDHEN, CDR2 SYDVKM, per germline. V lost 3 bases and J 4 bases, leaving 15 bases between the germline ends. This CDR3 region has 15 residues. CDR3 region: CASSFTGEMLETQYF. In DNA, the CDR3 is TGTGCCAGCAGTTTTACGGGAGAAATGCTAGAGACCCAGTACTTC. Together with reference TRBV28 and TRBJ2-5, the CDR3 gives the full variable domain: DVKVTQSSRYLVKRTGEKVFLECVQDMDHENMFWYRQDPGLGLRLIYFSYDVKMKEKGDIPEGYSVSREKKERFSLILESASTNQTSMYLCASSFTGEMLETQYFGPGTRLLVL.

CDR3 region: CASSLARGGASYNEQFF. In nucleotides, the CDR3 is TGTGCCAGCAGCTTAGCTCGCGGGGGGGCCTCCTACAATGAGCAGTTCTTC. This chain connects TRBV7-2 to TRBJ2-1; 9 bases align to TRBD2. Germline lookup yields CDR1 SGHTA and CDR2 FQGNSA. This CDR3 is built from 17 residues. With V trimmed by 0 bases and J by 0 bases, 3 bases remained unmatched.

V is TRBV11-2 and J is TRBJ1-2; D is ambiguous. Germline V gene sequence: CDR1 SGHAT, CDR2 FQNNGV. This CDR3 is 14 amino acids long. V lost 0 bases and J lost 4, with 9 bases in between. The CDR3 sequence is CASSLDQAIYGYTF. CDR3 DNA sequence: TGTGCCAGCAGCTTAGATCAGGCTATCTATGGCTACACCTTC.